A single sample is the source of the 27 T cell receptor beta chains below, sequenced in a study of monozygotic twins with inflammatory bowel disease. TCRdb re-called the 5' RACE reads and shows each CDR3 protein once, DNA omitted. This sample's table reports approximately 150,000 distinct CDR3 sequences. Sequenced sample: blood. These receptors originate from a human donor with ulcerative colitis or Crohn's disease, or a healthy co-twin of an affected twin (not recorded which).

The rearrangement links TRBV7-2 to TRBJ2-2. The germline V gene has CDR1 SGHTA and CDR2 FQGNSA. The CDR3 has 14 residues. CDR3 residues: CASSTSGNTGELFF.

The chain uses TRBV3-1 and TRBJ2-5. CDR1 LGHDT and CDR2 YNNKEL come from the germline V gene (reference sequence). The CDR3 runs 13 residues. The CDR3 loop is CASSLGRIGTQYF.

The J gene is TRBJ2-7, the V gene TRBV7-9. This CDR3 comprises 14 residues. The germline gives CDR1 SEHNR, CDR2 FQNEAQ (reference sequence). The CDR3 region is CASSMNQEAYEQYF. Filled out from reference TRBV7-9 and TRBJ2-7, the complete variable domain reads DTGVSQNPRHKITKRGQNVTFRCDPISEHNRLYWYRQTLGQGPEFLTYFQNEAQLEKSRLLSDRFSAERPKGSFSTLEIQRTEQGDSAMYLCASSMNQEAYEQYFGPGTRLTVT.

The chain couples TRBV6-1 to TRBJ1-6; TCRdb reports TRBD1, a call that lacks DNA to check it against. The germline V gene has CDR1 MNHNS and CDR2 SASEGT. The CDR3 runs to 17 residues. The CDR3 reads CASSEIGRGFGNSPLHF.

The rearrangement uses TRBV7-2 and TRBJ1-2; TCRdb's assignment of TRBD1 cannot be checked, as there is no DNA. Germline CDR1 and CDR2: SGHTA and FQGNSA. The CDR3 contains 18 residues. CDR3 in amino acids: CASSLAGTGPGGGYGYTF.

The chain links TRBV7-2 to TRBJ1-1; TCRdb proposes TRBD1, but this gene call is untestable without DNA. CDR3 length: 17 residues. Germline V gene lookup returns CDR1 SGHTA and CDR2 FQGNSA. The chain's CDR3 is CASSRLAAAAGRTEAFF.

V usage is TRBV6-2 or TRBV6-3 and J usage is TRBJ1-1; TCRdb's assignment of TRBD1 cannot be checked, as there is no DNA. The length of the CDR3 is 14 residues. Germline lookup yields CDR1 MNHEY and CDR2 SVGEGT. The CDR3 sequence: CASTLSGPTRGGFF.

The chain carries TRBV7-2 and TRBJ2-3; TCRdb names TRBD2, which stays unverified in the absence of DNA. This CDR3 has 14 residues. CDR1 and CDR2 from the germline V gene are SGHTA and FQGNSA. The CDR3 is CASSLGAVTDTQYF.

The chain links TRBV12-5 to TRBJ1-2. Germline values: CDR1 LGHNT, CDR2 FRNRAP. The CDR3 is 12 amino acids. Here the CDR3 reads CASGLILYGYTF.

This chain uses TRBV5-1 with TRBJ2-7; TCRdb returns TRBD1, unconfirmable since there is no DNA. Per the germline V gene, CDR1 is SGHRS and CDR2 is YFSETQ. The CDR3 totals 16 residues. CDR3 residues: CASSRATGGLSYEQYF.

This sequence joins TRBV3-1 and TRBJ2-1; TCRdb names TRBD1, which stays unverified in the absence of DNA. The CDR3 consists of 19 residues. CDR1 LGHDT and CDR2 YNNKEL come from the germline V gene (reference sequence). The CDR3 loop is CASSQDLGGVKRSLNEQFF.

The chain has TRBV11-2 and TRBJ1-2. CDR3 length: 14 amino acids. In germline, CDR1 is SGHAT, CDR2 FQNNGV. CDR3 sequence: CASSLDLANYGYTF.

The V and J genes are TRBV11-1 and TRBJ2-2; as DNA is missing, the TRBD1 call by TCRdb cannot be tested. Germline CDR1 and CDR2: SGHAT and FQDESV (reference sequence). This CDR3 has 18 residues. CDR3 region: CASSLAIGTGVGTGELFF.

The V gene is TRBV24-1, the J gene TRBJ2-1; absent DNA, TCRdb's TRBD2 call cannot be checked. The germline V gene encodes CDR1 KGHDR and CDR2 SFDVKD. The CDR3 runs to 15 residues. CDR3 amino acids: CATSDVGGGLNEQFF.

J is TRBJ2-7 and V is TRBV9; TCRdb indicates TRBD2, and absent DNA this call remains unverified. The CDR3 spans 15 residues. Germline V lookup: CDR1 SGDLS, CDR2 YYNGEE. CDR3 sequence: CASSIDAGLSYEQYF.

This sequence joins TRBV24-1 and TRBJ1-1; the TCRdb D gene call, TRBD1, has no DNA to confirm it. Germline V gives CDR1 KGHDR, CDR2 SFDVKD. The CDR3 is 17 amino acids. CDR3 in amino acids: CATSDERTGDVNTEAFF.

This chain joins TRBV5-1 and TRBJ2-1. This CDR3 comprises 15 residues. Germline V gives CDR1 SGHRS, CDR2 YFSETQ. This CDR3 reads CASSPRSAESNEQFF.

This chain uses TRBV18 with TRBJ1-1. This CDR3 comprises 17 residues. The germline V gene encodes CDR1 KGHSH and CDR2 LQKENI. CDR3 protein: CASSPSAPQDQNTEAFF. The full variable domain, in which reference TRBV18 and TRBJ1-1 provide the parts outside the CDR3, is NAGVMQNPRHLVRRRGQEARLRCSPMKGHSHVYWYRQLPEEGLKFMVYLQKENIIDESGMPKERFSAEFPKEGPSILRIQQVVRGDSAAYFCASSPSAPQDQNTEAFFGQGTRLTVV.

The chain is built from TRBV7-2 and TRBJ2-3; TCRdb returns TRBD2, unconfirmable since there is no DNA. Germline V gene sequence: CDR1 SGHTA, CDR2 FQGNSA. The CDR3 extends over 15 amino acids. The CDR3 is CASSSTRLQSDTQYF.

V is TRBV6-2 or TRBV6-3 and J is TRBJ2-3; TCRdb's D call of TRBD2 is untestable without DNA. The CDR3 is 12 residues long. Germline lookup yields CDR1 MNHEY and CDR2 SVGEGT. CDR3 residues: CAATSWADTQYF.

The V gene is TRBV3-1, the J gene TRBJ2-2; TCRdb picks TRBD1, but there is no DNA to check that call. Germline lookup yields CDR1 LGHDT and CDR2 YNNKEL (reference sequence). The length of the CDR3 is 15 residues. The CDR3 reads CASSPRQGAKLELFF.

The rearrangement uses TRBV5-1 and TRBJ1-6; lacking DNA, the TRBD1 call made by TCRdb goes unchecked. Per germline, CDR1 SGHRS and CDR2 YFSETQ. This CDR3 spans 16 amino acids. The CDR3 loop is CASSSSGTGYNSPLHF.

The rearrangement links TRBV14 to TRBJ1-1; TCRdb's assignment of TRBD1 cannot be checked, as there is no DNA. This CDR3 is built from 16 residues. CDR1 and CDR2 (germline): SGHDN, FVKESK. This CDR3 is CASTPHPGRPNTEAFF.

The chain links TRBV4-2 to TRBJ1-6; TCRdb picks TRBD1, but there is no DNA to check that call. Germline lookup yields CDR1 LGHNA and CDR2 YNFKEQ. This CDR3 comprises 17 residues. The CDR3 protein is CASSQPPAGTTTSPLHF.

The chain employs TRBV19 and TRBJ1-1. Germline values: CDR1 LNHDA, CDR2 SQIVND (reference sequence). The CDR3 is made up of 11 amino acids. Here the CDR3 reads CASSGGIEAFF. The complete variable domain, with remaining parts taken from reference TRBV19 and TRBJ1-1, reads DGGITQSPKYLFRKEGQNVTLSCEQNLNHDAMYWYRQDPGQGLRLIYYSQIVNDFQKGDIAEGYSVSREKKESFPLTVTSAQKNPTAFYLCASSGGIEAFFGQGTRLTVV.

The chain has TRBV13 and TRBJ2-4. The germline CDR1 and CDR2 sequences are PRHDT and FYEKMQ (reference sequence). The CDR3 length is 13 residues. The CDR3 here is CASSLGLKNIQYF.

The chain couples TRBV6-1 to TRBJ2-1; the D call of TRBD1 rests on TCRdb alone, since no DNA is present to check it. The CDR3 consists of 17 residues. Germline V gives CDR1 MNHNS, CDR2 SASEGT. This CDR3 is CASSRTSRPGSYNEQFF.